One and the same sample provided the 22 T cell receptor beta chains below, sequenced in a study of blood T cell repertoires in COVID-19. Profiled with immunoSEQ multiplex PCR; TCRdb holds only in-frame clones, not every one. The sample comprises roughly 330,000 clones, 83% of which are singletons, and roughly 1.2% rests with the top ten. Material for sequencing was peripheral blood. These receptors came from a woman in her forties or fifties with acute or convalescent COVID-19.

This clone appeared a single time. The chain carries TRBV4-2 and TRBJ2-2; no clear D gene. The CDR3 loop spans 13 amino acids. V lost 0 bases to trimming and J lost 7 bases, with 6 bases between them. The germline gives CDR1 LGHNA, CDR2 YNFKEQ. The CDR3 DNA reads as TGTGCCAGCAGCCAAGATGTCTACGGGGAGCTGTTTTTT. This translates into CASSQDVYGELFF.

V usage is TRBV11-3 and J usage is TRBJ1-1, with unresolved D. This CDR3 comprises 13 residues. Per the germline V gene, CDR1 is SGHNT and CDR2 is YENEEA. Trimming removed 3 bases at V and 4 bases at J, with 9 bases between. CDR3 sequence reads: CASSLGGLTEAFF. CDR3 in DNA: TGTGCCAGCAGCTTGGGCGGACTCACTGAAGCTTTCTTT. The whole variable domain, remainder taken from reference TRBV11-3 and TRBJ1-1, is EAGVVQSPRYKIIEKKQPVAFWCNPISGHNTLYWYLQNLGQGPELLIRYENEEAVDDSQLPKDRFSAERLKGVDSTLKIQPAELGDSAVYLCASSLGGLTEAFFGQGTRLTVV.

The chain joins TRBV28 to TRBJ1-1; 9 positions match TRBD1. Per germline, CDR1 MDHEN and CDR2 SYDVKM. This CDR3 spans 17 amino acids. V trimming: 5 bases; J trimming: 2 bases; junction bases outside the gene matches: 12. The CDR3 coding sequence is TGTGCCAGCAGTCCCTCCGGGACAGGGTTATTCAACACTGAAGCTTTCTTT. Residues: CASSPSGTGLFNTEAFF.

The chain joins TRBV7-2 to TRBJ2-7; D may be TRBD2 (6 bases). The germline CDR1 and CDR2 sequences are SGHTA and FQGNSA. Trimming cost V 4 bases and J 1 base, with 20 bases left between them. The CDR3 consists of 17 residues. This CDR3 reads CASSSYGALLASYEQYF. The CDR3 region has the DNA TGTGCCAGCAGCTCGTATGGGGCCCTGCTAGCGTCCTACGAGCAGTACTTC.

This sequence joins TRBV7-2 and TRBJ2-1, with D perhaps TRBD2 (6 bases). Germline assignment: CDR1 SGHTA and CDR2 FQGNSA. The length of the CDR3 is 15 residues. With 5 bases removed from V and 4 bases from J, the gap between germline ends came to 15 bases. The CDR3 DNA sequence: TGTGCCAGCAGCCAGACGGGACTGTCGTACAATGAGCAGTTCTTC. It encodes CASSQTGLSYNEQFF.

The chain couples TRBV19 to TRBJ2-2; 9 bases agree with TRBD1. Germline V gene lookup returns CDR1 LNHDA and CDR2 SQIVND (reference sequence). This CDR3 is built from 17 residues. V gave up 5 bases and J gave up 7 bases; unmatched junction bases: 14. The CDR3 protein is CASSPLEGQGSFGELFF. For the CDR3, the DNA is TGTGCCAGTAGTCCTTTAGAGGGACAGGGTTCGTTCGGGGAGCTGTTTTTT. The full variable domain, its missing parts supplied by reference TRBV19 and TRBJ2-2, is DGGITQSPKYLFRKEGQNVTLSCEQNLNHDAMYWYRQDPGQGLRLIYYSQIVNDFQKGDIAEGYSVSREKKESFPLTVTSAQKNPTAFYLCASSPLEGQGSFGELFFGEGSRLTVL.

The rearrangement joins TRBV2 to TRBJ1-1; 10 bases are a match to TRBD1. CDR1 is SNHLY and CDR2 is FYNNEI in the germline V gene. This CDR3 is built from 13 residues. Trimming cost V 11 bases and J 11 bases; bases outside gene matches: 14. The CDR3 DNA is TGTGCCTGCGACCCTGAATGGACAGGGGGGGCTTTCTTT. Residues: CACDPEWTGGAFF.

The chain carries TRBV27 and TRBJ2-3, with 8 bases identical to TRBD1. Germline trimming cut 5 bases from V and 1 base from J; bases unmatched to any gene: 5. Germline V gene lookup returns CDR1 MNHEY and CDR2 SMNVEV (reference sequence). The CDR3 contains 15 residues. This CDR3 reads CASSVRTGRTDTQYF. The CDR3 DNA reads TGTGCCAGCAGTGTCCGGACAGGGCGCACAGATACGCAGTATTTT.

The chain joins TRBV4-1 to TRBJ2-7; a weak D match, TRBD2 (5 bases). CDR3 length equals 16 residues. Per the germline V gene, CDR1 is MGHRA and CDR2 is YSYEKL. Trimming stripped 0 bases from V and 0 bases from J, with 12 bases between. CDR3: CASSQDGADLSYEQYF. The CDR3 nucleotides read TGCGCCAGCAGCCAAGATGGAGCGGACCTCTCCTACGAGCAGTACTTC.

This chain uses TRBV2 with TRBJ2-7; 8 nucleotides line up with TRBD1. This CDR3 is built from 15 residues. Trimming at V came to 2 bases and at J to 3 bases, leaving 6 bases not matched to a gene. Per the germline V gene, CDR1 is SNHLY and CDR2 is FYNNEI. The CDR3 nucleotides are TGTGCCAGCAGTGAAATCCTACAGGGGGACTACGAGCAGTACTTC. This sequence encodes CASSEILQGDYEQYF.

This clone has just one count. The gene calls are TRBV10-3 and TRBJ2-7, with D possibly TRBD2 on 6 matching bases. The germline gives CDR1 ENHRY, CDR2 SYGVKD. With 10 bases removed from V and 1 base from J, the gap between germline ends came to 14 bases. The CDR3 is made up of 13 amino acids. CDR3 residues: CATSGTGSYEQYF. CDR3 sequence (DNA): TGTGCCACTTCCGGGACTGGATCCTACGAGCAGTACTTC.

The J gene is TRBJ2-2, the V gene TRBV2; 7 nucleotides agree with TRBD1. From germline, CDR1 is SNHLY and CDR2 FYNNEI. This CDR3 is 15 amino acids long. With V trimmed by 8 bases and J by 2 bases, 8 bases remained unmatched. CDR3 sequence (DNA): TGTGCCAGCCTACCGGGACAGATAAACACCGGGGAGCTGTTTTTT. Protein: CASLPGQINTGELFF.

This clone was recorded once. J is TRBJ1-2 and V is TRBV2; D is perhaps TRBD1 (5 bases). Germline CDR1 and CDR2: SNHLY and FYNNEI. The CDR3 has 14 residues. V lost 7 bases and J 0 bases, leaving 12 bases between the germline ends. The CDR3 DNA follows: TGTGCCAGCACCCCAGGGTTAGCTAACTATGGCTACACCTTC. Translated, it gives CASTPGLANYGYTF.

The rearrangement uses TRBV6-5 and TRBJ1-2; 7 bases align to TRBD1. V shed 2 bases, J shed 7 bases, and the junction held 4 bases outside the gene matches. The V gene's germline CDR1 is MNHEY and CDR2 SVGAGI. The CDR3 runs to 13 residues. The CDR3 region has the DNA TGTGCCAGCAGTTACCGACAGGGACGTGGCTACACCTTC. This translates into CASSYRQGRGYTF.

This chain connects TRBV24-1 to TRBJ2-3; D possibly corresponds to TRBD1 (6 bases). V was pared by 0 bases and J by 3 bases, with 9 bases between. The CDR3 totals 15 residues. Germline CDR1 KGHDR, CDR2 SFDVKD. CDR3 sequence reads: CATSDLVGGTDTQYF. CDR3 nucleotides: TGTGCCACCAGTGATTTGGTAGGGGGAACAGATACGCAGTATTTT.

The CDR3 spells CASREQANTEAFF. In DNA form, the CDR3 reads TGTGCCAGCAGGGAACAGGCCAACACTGAAGCTTTCTTT. The chain joins TRBV14 to TRBJ1-1, with D possibly matching TRBD1 (5 bases). The CDR3 consists of 13 residues. Per germline, CDR1 SGHDN and CDR2 FVKESK. V shed 6 bases and J shed 2 bases, with 10 bases lying between them.

This chain connects TRBV7-9 to TRBJ2-3; 7 bases are shared with TRBD2. V lost 6 bases and J lost 1; bases outside the gene matches: 7. Germline V gene lookup returns CDR1 SEHNR and CDR2 FQNEAQ (reference sequence). The CDR3 extends over 15 amino acids. CDR3: CASRPAGAGTDTQYF. Written as DNA, the CDR3 is TGTGCCAGCAGACCGGCGGGAGCGGGCACAGATACGCAGTATTTT.

This chain connects TRBV12-5 to TRBJ1-1; 11 positions match TRBD1. J gave up 6 bases and V 4 bases, and 1 base lay outside the gene matches. The CDR3 totals 13 residues. Germline V gene lookup returns CDR1 LGHNT and CDR2 FRNRAP. CDR3 sequence (DNA): TGTGCTAGTGGTTGGGGACAGGGGGCTGAAGCTTTCTTT. It is translated as CASGWGQGAEAFF.

As DNA, the CDR3 is TGTGCCAGCAGGCTAGACAGGGGGCTAGAAGCTTTCTTT. Translation gives CASRLDRGLEAFF. This chain uses TRBV27 with TRBJ1-1; 10 positions match TRBD1. With 6 bases clipped from V and 8 bases from J, the junction kept 6 bases outside the gene matches. Germline V CDR1 and CDR2: MNHEY, SMNVEV (reference sequence). The CDR3 runs to 13 residues.

The genes are TRBV5-5 and TRBJ2-5; tentative D call: TRBD2 (5 bases). Germline V gene sequence: CDR1 SGHKS, CDR2 YYEKEE (reference sequence). V lost 0 bases and J 4 bases, leaving 16 bases between the germline ends. The CDR3 is 16 residues long. CDR3 coding DNA: TGTGCCAGCAGCTTGGGTAGAGGGATTGTTATAGAGACCCAGTACTTC. The encoded protein is CASSLGRGIVIETQYF.

This rearrangement joins TRBV9 to TRBJ2-7; 9 nucleotides line up with TRBD2. CDR3 length equals 15 residues. CDR1 and CDR2 (germline): SGDLS, YYNGEE. Trimming cost V 0 bases and J 5 bases; bases outside gene matches: 6. In DNA form, the CDR3 reads TGTGCCAGCAGCGTAGGAGCGGGAGGATGGGACGAGCAGTACTTC. Protein sequence: CASSVGAGGWDEQYF.

The chain is built from TRBV19 and TRBJ1-1, with 8 bases matching TRBD1. The length of the CDR3 is 14 residues. Unmatched junction bases numbered 2, after V lost 4 bases and J lost 1 base. Germline values: CDR1 LNHDA, CDR2 SQIVND (reference sequence). Here the CDR3 DNA reads TGTGCCAGTAGTAGACAGGGGAGGAACACTGAAGCTTTCTTT. It encodes CASSRQGRNTEAFF.